A single sample is the source of the 19 T cell receptor beta chains below, sequenced in a study of blood T cell repertoires in COVID-19. Method: immunoSEQ multiplex PCR; TCRdb's copy keeps in-frame clones and lacks some. The sample holds roughly 150,000 clones; under 90% are singletons and the top ten take about 10%. The material sequenced was peripheral blood. The receptors here all came from an elderly woman with active or convalescent COVID-19.

The chain links TRBV18 to TRBJ1-2, with 8 nucleotides matching TRBD1. V dropped 3 bases and J dropped 4; count of bases not matched to a gene: 7. Germline CDR1 is KGHSH and CDR2 is LQKENI. The CDR3 consists of 15 residues. CDR3 DNA: TGTGCCAGCTCACCGCCTGGACAGGGCACCTATGGCTACACCTTC. It translates to CASSPPGQGTYGYTF.

The CDR3 DNA reads as TGCAGTGCCCCCAGGGCAGATGGCTACACCTTC. It yields the protein CSAPRADGYTF. The V gene is TRBV20-1, the J gene TRBJ1-2; D is possibly TRBD1 (5 bases). This CDR3 region has 11 residues. The ends were cut back, 6 bases at V and 6 bases at J, with 11 bases in the middle. The V gene's germline CDR1 is DFQATT and CDR2 SNEGSKA (reference sequence).

The rearrangement joins TRBV29-1 to TRBJ2-6; no firm D call. Trimming took 7 bases from V and 0 from J, leaving 7 bases between them. This CDR3 is built from 13 residues. CDR1 SQVTM and CDR2 ANQGSEA come from the germline V gene. The CDR3 sequence: CSGLGSGANVLTF. The CDR3 bases are TGCAGCGGGCTAGGCTCTGGGGCCAACGTCCTGACTTTC. Based on the CDR3 plus reference TRBV29-1 and TRBJ2-6, the full variable domain is SAVISQKPSRDICQRGTSLTIQCQVDSQVTMMFWYRQQPGQSLTLIATANQGSEATYESGFVIDKFPISRPNLTFSTLTVSNMSPEDSSIYLCSGLGSGANVLTFGAGSRLTVL.

This clone has more than one count but fewer than ten. This chain uses TRBV19 with TRBJ2-7, with D hard to call. Looked up from germline, CDR1 is LNHDA and CDR2 is SQIVND (reference sequence). V shed 0 bases and J shed 1 base, with 4 bases lying between them. The CDR3 covers 13 residues. DNA of the CDR3: TGTGCCAGTAGTATAGAGTCGTCCTACGAGCAGTACTTC. Its protein is CASSIESSYEQYF.

The gene calls are TRBV10-3 and TRBJ2-3; TRBD2 aligns across 12 bases. J was trimmed by 3 bases and V by 6 bases; bases with no gene match: 13. CDR1 is ENHRY and CDR2 is SYGVKD in the germline V gene. The CDR3 loop spans 18 amino acids. CDR3 sequence (DNA): TGTGCCATCAGCCCCGGACTAGCGGGAAGGAGAAGAACAGATACGCAGTATTTT. This gives the protein CAISPGLAGRRRTDTQYF.

In this sample, this clone turned up a few times. The V gene is TRBV7-9, the J gene TRBJ1-1; D is possibly TRBD1 (5 bases). Trimming removed 5 bases at V and 4 bases at J, with 14 bases between. Germline V gives CDR1 SEHNR, CDR2 FQNEAQ (reference sequence). The CDR3 loop spans 14 amino acids. CDR3 nucleotide sequence: TGTGCCAGCAGCCTTGGGGCAATAAGCACTGAAGCTTTCTTT. Residues: CASSLGAISTEAFF.

The CDR3 is CASSESSGAYEQYF. Written as DNA, the CDR3 is TGTGCCAGCAGTGAATCTAGCGGAGCCTACGAGCAGTACTTC. V and J are TRBV6-1 and TRBJ2-7; 7 bases are a match to TRBD2. Looked up from germline, CDR1 is MNHNS and CDR2 is SASEGT. V lost 2 bases and J lost 2; bases outside the gene matches: 3. The CDR3 consists of 14 residues.

The chain combines TRBV2 with TRBJ2-5; 10 nucleotides match TRBD2. Germline CDR1 and CDR2: SNHLY and FYNNEI. J lost 3 bases, V lost 7 bases, and 5 bases had no gene match. The CDR3 length is 14 residues. The CDR3: CASTRTSGEETQYF. In nucleotides, the CDR3 is TGTGCCAGCACCAGGACTAGCGGAGAAGAGACCCAGTACTTC.

V usage is TRBV11-2 and J usage is TRBJ1-6; D ambiguous. V gave up 2 bases and J gave up 7 bases, with 9 bases separating them. This CDR3 is 14 amino acids long. From germline, CDR1 is SGHAT and CDR2 FQNNGV. The CDR3 nucleotides are TGTGCCAGCAGCTTACCGGGTGCAAATTCACCCCTCCACTTT. Residues: CASSLPGANSPLHF. Using reference TRBV11-2 and TRBJ1-6 for the parts outside the CDR3, the full variable domain is EAGVAQSPRYKIIEKRQSVAFWCNPISGHATLYWYQQILGQGPKLLIQFQNNGVVDDSQLPKDRFSAERLKGVDSTLKIQPAKLEDSAVYLCASSLPGANSPLHFGNGTRLTVT.

The CDR3 DNA is TGTGCCATCAGTGAGGAACGGGAGAAGGTGTTCTTC. Protein sequence: CAISEEREKVFF. The rearrangement links TRBV10-3 to TRBJ2-1; perhaps TRBD2 as D (6 bases). Germline V gene sequence: CDR1 ENHRY, CDR2 SYGVKD. Trimming removed 2 bases at V and 15 bases at J, with 14 bases between. The CDR3 is made up of 12 amino acids.

V and J are TRBV7-3 and TRBJ2-7, with a tentative D call TRBD1 (6 bases). Trimming pared 5 bases from V and 3 bases from J, leaving 11 bases between. Germline V gene sequence: CDR1 SGHTA, CDR2 FQGTGA. This CDR3 has 13 residues. In DNA form, the CDR3 reads TGTGCCAGCAGCAGACAGGCTAGCTACGAGCAGTACTTC. It yields the protein CASSRQASYEQYF. The whole variable domain, filled in from reference TRBV7-3 and TRBJ2-7, reads GAGVSQTPSNKVTEKGKYVELRCDPISGHTALYWYRQSLGQGPEFLIYFQGTGAADDSGLPNDRFFAVRPEGSVSTLKIQRTERGDSAVYLCASSRQASYEQYFGPGTRLTVT.

CDR3 sequence: CASRPTGISNQPQHF. CDR3 DNA: TGTGCCAGCAGACCCACAGGGATTAGCAATCAGCCCCAGCATTTT. J is TRBJ1-5 and V is TRBV6-5; D possibly corresponds to TRBD1 (6 bases). Trimming left V 6 bases short and J 0 bases short, with 12 bases between. Germline CDR1 reads MNHEY; CDR2 reads SVGAGI. CDR3 length: 15 amino acids.

This chain's CDR3 is CASSPGGGLVYEQYF. In DNA form, the CDR3 reads TGTGCCAGCAGCCCTGGGGGGGGGCTAGTCTACGAGCAGTACTTC. The rearrangement links TRBV9 to TRBJ2-7; TRBD2 might be the D (7 bases). The CDR3 totals 15 residues. Germline assignment: CDR1 SGDLS and CDR2 YYNGEE. The germline V and J ends were trimmed by 4 bases and 3 bases, with 17 bases remaining between them.

The rearrangement links TRBV2 to TRBJ2-7; TRBD1 matches at 8 bases. The CDR3 extends over 14 amino acids. J gave up 2 bases and V 4 bases, and 4 bases lay outside the gene matches. Germline V CDR1 and CDR2: SNHLY, FYNNEI. The DNA for the CDR3 is TGTGCCAGCAGTGCCCGCAGGGGGCCCTACGAGCAGTACTTC. Residues: CASSARRGPYEQYF.

This clone was seen just once. The chain's CDR3 is CASSLLQVGNEAFF. The CDR3 nucleotides are TGTGCCAGCAGTTTGCTGCAGGTCGGAAATGAAGCTTTCTTT. This rearrangement joins TRBV6-5 to TRBJ1-1; D is unclear. This CDR3 region has 14 residues. The V gene lost 4 bases and the J gene lost 7 bases, with 16 bases spanning the gap. Germline values: CDR1 MNHEY, CDR2 SVGAGI.

In this sample, this clone turned up once. This rearrangement joins TRBV15 to TRBJ1-2, with TRBD1 matching 7 bases. This CDR3 region has 18 residues. V lost 0 bases, J lost 0 bases, and 10 bases stayed unmatched. In germline, CDR1 is LNHNV, CDR2 YYDKDF (reference sequence). The DNA of the CDR3 is TGTGCCACCAGCAGAGATTGGAGACAGGGATATGCTAACTATGGCTACACCTTC. Protein: CATSRDWRQGYANYGYTF. Full variable domain (remainder filled in from reference TRBV15 and TRBJ1-2): DAMVIQNPRYQVTQFGKPVTLSCSQTLNHNVMYWYQQKSSQAPKLLFHYYDKDFNNEADTPDNFQSRRPNTSFCFLDIRSPGLGDTAMYLCATSRDWRQGYANYGYTFGSGTRLTVV.

The chain recombines TRBV9 with TRBJ1-5; a possible D gene is TRBD1 (5 bases). From germline, CDR1 is SGDLS and CDR2 YYNGEE. CDR3 size: 13 residues. V lost 4 bases to trimming and J lost 9 bases, with 14 bases between them. The CDR3 DNA reads TGTGCCAGCAGCCCCGGAGGGGTAGGGCCCCAGCATTTT. Protein: CASSPGGVGPQHF.

This sequence joins TRBV4-1 and TRBJ2-7; D remains unclear. The CDR3 runs 16 residues. V lost 0 bases, J lost 2 bases, and 14 bases lay in between. Germline CDR1 MGHRA, CDR2 YSYEKL. The CDR3 nucleotides are TGCGCCAGCAGCCAAGAAGAAAAGACAAACCCCTACGAGCAGTACTTC. This sequence encodes CASSQEEKTNPYEQYF.

The J gene is TRBJ1-1, the V gene TRBV28, with D unresolved. Germline V gene data show CDR1 as MDHEN and CDR2 as SYDVKM. Trimming removed 3 bases at V and 8 bases at J, with 16 bases between. The CDR3 covers 14 residues. This CDR3 reads CASSLAGTAFEAFF. In DNA form, the CDR3 reads TGTGCCAGCAGTTTGGCGGGAACGGCCTTCGAAGCTTTCTTT.